A selection of T cell receptor beta chains follows, all from one sample in a study of blood T cell repertoires in COVID-19. Clones were read by immunoSEQ multiplex PCR, and TCRdb kept only the in-frame ones, dropping some. Of about 90,000 clones in the sample, about 85% were seen once. Sequences were obtained from peripheral blood. All receptors derive from a woman in her seventies with active or convalescent COVID-19. CDR3s include the opening cysteine and the closing phenylalanine or tryptophan.

j_call v_call cdr3_aa
TRBJ2-7 TRBV4-2 CASSQAALAGEHYEQYF
TRBJ2-1 TRBV7-2 CASRPGEYNEQFF
TRBJ1-1 TRBV5-8 CASSPEWGLLTEAFF
TRBJ2-5 TRBV7-6 CASSPSLQGLQETQYF
TRBJ1-1 TRBV27 CASSARGLLPLEAFF
TRBJ2-5 TRBV10-2 CASSESSRGETQYF
TRBJ2-1 TRBV19 CASASGTAYNEQFF
TRBJ1-3 TRBV4-3 CASSQVGDSGNTIYF
TRBJ2-7 TRBV6-5 CASSYSLPGEQYF
TRBJ2-7 TRBV10-2 CASSEAAGAYEQYF
TRBJ1-6 TRBV2 CASSEGGGNSPLHF
TRBJ2-3 TRBV9 CASSPRGDTDTQYF
TRBJ1-1 TRBV5-4 CASSQGLFMNTEAFF
TRBJ1-4 TRBV4-3 CASSQDVVSPGRDEKLFF
TRBJ1-4 TRBV11-3 CATEAHTDEKLFF
TRBJ1-2 TRBV9 CASSGLDRGWYGYTF
TRBJ2-7 TRBV4-1 CASSQDLGLAGPGQYF
TRBJ1-4 TRBV15 CATSRGGSGTKEKLFF
TRBJ2-5 TRBV5-1 CASSLVPTGTGGETQYF
TRBJ2-7 TRBV24-1 CATSDQSRDRGGYF
TRBJ1-1 TRBV5-4 CASSSPARGNTEAFF
TRBJ2-3 TRBV23-1 CASSPFPAPSGGDQSTDTQYF
TRBJ1-2 TRBV24-1 CATSDPGLRGYTF
TRBJ2-7 TRBV7-2 CASSLGGGYEQYF
TRBJ2-5 TRBV2 CASNLAGRTQYF
TRBJ2-2 TRBV7-2 CASTQPSGGRNTGELFF
TRBJ2-3 TRBV28 CASSSSSGLTDTQYF
TRBJ1-1 TRBV5-1 CASSFGNRGWNTEAFF
TRBJ2-5 TRBV2 CASTPGGSQYF
TRBJ1-1 TRBV3-1/TRBV3-2 CASSRDSVSTEAFF
TRBJ1-2 TRBV5-1 CASRQGGASGYTF
TRBJ2-4 TRBV7-2 CASRYPGSGNIQYF
TRBJ2-2 TRBV5-5 CASSLVPGWGNTGELFF
TRBJ1-6 TRBV7-9 CASSFDGDSPLHF
TRBJ2-3 TRBV19 CASRGVTGRTEDTQYF
TRBJ1-3 TRBV6-5 CASTPDGINTIYF
TRBJ2-2 TRBV7-9 CASSLSPGYAGELFF
TRBJ1-1 TRBV28 CASSPNGNTEAFF
TRBJ1-3 TRBV28 CASSLYGDRGSGNTIYF
TRBJ2-4 TRBV5-1 CASSFTSGGGNIQYF
TRBJ1-1 TRBV7-9 CASRPRDRLNTEAFF
TRBJ2-5 TRBV5-4 CALGQGGETQYF
TRBJ2-3 TRBV7-7 CASSPRQGGDTQYF
TRBJ1-5 TRBV12-3/TRBV12-4 CASRGQGDQPQHF
TRBJ1-1 TRBV19 CASSRADRGDTEAFF
TRBJ1-1 TRBV21-1 CASSNVQAAVLF
TRBJ2-7 TRBV5-4 CASSLGRSISYEQYF
TRBJ2-2 TRBV2 CASRAGVAVGELFF
TRBJ2-1 TRBV29-1 CSADQGLGNEQFF
TRBJ2-7 TRBV5-4 CASSSGGQGNEQYF
TRBJ1-2 TRBV4-1 CASSQHPQGDGYTF
TRBJ1-3 TRBV18 CASSPLGTGAGNTIYF
TRBJ2-7 TRBV4-2 CASSQLWGGEQYF
TRBJ1-5 TRBV7-2 CASTARGNSNQPQHF
TRBJ2-3 TRBV5-1 CASSLLAGESTDTQYF